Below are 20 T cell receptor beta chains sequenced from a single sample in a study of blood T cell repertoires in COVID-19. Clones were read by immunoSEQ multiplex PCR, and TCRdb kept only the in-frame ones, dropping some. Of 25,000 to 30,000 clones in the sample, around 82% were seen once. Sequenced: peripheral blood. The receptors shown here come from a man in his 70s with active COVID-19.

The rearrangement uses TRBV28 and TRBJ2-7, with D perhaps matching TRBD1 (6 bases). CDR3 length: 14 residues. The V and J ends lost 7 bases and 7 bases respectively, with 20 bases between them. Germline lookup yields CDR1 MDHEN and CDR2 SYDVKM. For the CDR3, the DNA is TGTGCCAGCATCCGTGACAGGTCGCGACGAGAGCAGTACTTC. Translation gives CASIRDRSRREQYF. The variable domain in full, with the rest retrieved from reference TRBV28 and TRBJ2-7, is DVKVTQSSRYLVKRTGEKVFLECVQDMDHENMFWYRQDPGLGLRLIYFSYDVKMKEKGDIPEGYSVSREKKERFSLILESASTNQTSMYLCASIRDRSRREQYFGPGTRLTVT.

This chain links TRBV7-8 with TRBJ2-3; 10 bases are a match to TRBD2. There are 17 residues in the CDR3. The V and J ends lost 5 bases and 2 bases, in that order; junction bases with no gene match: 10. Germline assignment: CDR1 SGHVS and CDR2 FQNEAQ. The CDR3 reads CASSPILAGAITDTQYF. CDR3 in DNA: TGTGCCAGCAGCCCGATCCTAGCGGGGGCCATCACAGATACGCAGTATTTT.

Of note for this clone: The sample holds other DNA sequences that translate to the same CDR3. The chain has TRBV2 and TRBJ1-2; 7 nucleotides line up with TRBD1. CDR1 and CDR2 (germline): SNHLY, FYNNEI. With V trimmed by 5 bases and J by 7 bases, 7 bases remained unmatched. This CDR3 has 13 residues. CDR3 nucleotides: TGTGCCAGCAGTCAGACAGGGTATTCTGGCTACACCTTC. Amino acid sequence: CASSQTGYSGYTF.

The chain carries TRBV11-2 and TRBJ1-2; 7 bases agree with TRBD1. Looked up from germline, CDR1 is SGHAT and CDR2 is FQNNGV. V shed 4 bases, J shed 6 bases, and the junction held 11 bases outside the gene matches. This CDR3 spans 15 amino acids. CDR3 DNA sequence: TGTGCCAGCAGCTGGGGAACAGGGGCGGTTAATGGCTACACCTTC. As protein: CASSWGTGAVNGYTF.

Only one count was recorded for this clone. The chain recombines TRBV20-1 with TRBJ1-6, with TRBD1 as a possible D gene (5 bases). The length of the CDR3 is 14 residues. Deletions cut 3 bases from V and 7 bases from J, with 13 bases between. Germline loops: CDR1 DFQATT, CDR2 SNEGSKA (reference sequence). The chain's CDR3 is CSASSQRGNSPLHF. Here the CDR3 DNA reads TGCAGTGCTAGTTCACAGCGGGGGAATTCACCCCTCCACTTT.

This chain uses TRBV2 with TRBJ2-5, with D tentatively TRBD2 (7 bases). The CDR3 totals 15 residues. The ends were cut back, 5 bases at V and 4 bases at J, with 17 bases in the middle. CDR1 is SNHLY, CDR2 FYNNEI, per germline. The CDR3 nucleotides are TGTGCCAGCAGTAAACAGGGAGGGGTAGTAGAGACCCAGTACTTC. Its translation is CASSKQGGVVETQYF.

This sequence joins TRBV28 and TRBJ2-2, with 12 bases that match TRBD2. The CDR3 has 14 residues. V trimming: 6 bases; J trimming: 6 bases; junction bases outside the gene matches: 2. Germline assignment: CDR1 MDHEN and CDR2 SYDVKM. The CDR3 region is CASSRTSGAGELFF. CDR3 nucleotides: TGTGCCAGCAGCCGGACTAGCGGGGCCGGGGAGCTGTTTTTT.

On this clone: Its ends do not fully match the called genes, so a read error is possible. For the CDR3, the DNA is TGTGCCAGCAGTAGCCCGGTTGGACAGGGTAGCGATCAGCCCCAGCATTTT. Its protein is CASSSPVGQGSDQPQHF. The chain recombines TRBV28 with TRBJ1-5; 8 bases match TRBD1. Germline V gives CDR1 MDHEN, CDR2 SYDVKM. The CDR3 extends over 17 amino acids.

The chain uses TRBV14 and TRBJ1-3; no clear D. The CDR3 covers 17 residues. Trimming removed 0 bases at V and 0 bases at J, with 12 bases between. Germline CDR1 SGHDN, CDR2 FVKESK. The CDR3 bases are TGTGCCAGCAGCCAAGAGCGGGCGGGTTCCTCTGGAAACACCATATATTTT. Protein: CASSQERAGSSGNTIYF.

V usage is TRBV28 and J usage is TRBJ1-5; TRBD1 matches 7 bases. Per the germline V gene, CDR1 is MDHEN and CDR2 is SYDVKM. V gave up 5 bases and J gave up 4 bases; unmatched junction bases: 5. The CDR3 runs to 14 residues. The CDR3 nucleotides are TGTGCCAGCAGTCGGACAGGCCTGAATCAGCCCCAGCATTTT. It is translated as CASSRTGLNQPQHF.

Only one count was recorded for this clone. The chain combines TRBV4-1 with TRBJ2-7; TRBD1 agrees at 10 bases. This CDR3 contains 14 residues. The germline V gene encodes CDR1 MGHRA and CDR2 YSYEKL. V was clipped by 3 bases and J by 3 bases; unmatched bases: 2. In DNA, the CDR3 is TGCGCCAGCAGCCAGGGACAGGGGTTCTACGAGCAGTACTTC. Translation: CASSQGQGFYEQYF.

The DNA of the CDR3 is TGCAGCGCCCCAACAATGGCAGGCAATGAGCAGTTCTTC. Amino acids: CSAPTMAGNEQFF. V gene TRBV29-1 combines with J gene TRBJ2-1; unclear D gene. Trimming removed 7 bases at V and 6 bases at J, with 16 bases between. Germline loops: CDR1 SQVTM, CDR2 ANQGSEA. This CDR3 spans 13 amino acids.

In DNA, the CDR3 is TGTGCCAGCAGCTTTCGGACTAGCGGGGGGCTCACAGATACGCAGTATTTT. This codes for CASSFRTSGGLTDTQYF. V usage is TRBV7-2 and J usage is TRBJ2-3, with 14 bases that match TRBD2. Germline assignment: CDR1 SGHTA and CDR2 FQGNSA. V lost 3 bases to trimming and J lost 2 bases; unmatched junction nucleotides: 4. The CDR3 spans 17 residues.

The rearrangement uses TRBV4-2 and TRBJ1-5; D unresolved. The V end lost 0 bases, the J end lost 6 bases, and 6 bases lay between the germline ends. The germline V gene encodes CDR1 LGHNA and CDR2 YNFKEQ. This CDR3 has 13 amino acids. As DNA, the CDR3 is TGTGCCAGCAGCCAAGATCACGGTCAGCCCCAGCATTTT. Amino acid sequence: CASSQDHGQPQHF.

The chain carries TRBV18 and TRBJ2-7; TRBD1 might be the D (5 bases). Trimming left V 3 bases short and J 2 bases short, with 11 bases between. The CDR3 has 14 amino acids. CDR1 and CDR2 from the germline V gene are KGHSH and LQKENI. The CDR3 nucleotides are TGTGCCAGCTCACCGCAGGGAAGCGCCTACGAGCAGTACTTC. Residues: CASSPQGSAYEQYF.

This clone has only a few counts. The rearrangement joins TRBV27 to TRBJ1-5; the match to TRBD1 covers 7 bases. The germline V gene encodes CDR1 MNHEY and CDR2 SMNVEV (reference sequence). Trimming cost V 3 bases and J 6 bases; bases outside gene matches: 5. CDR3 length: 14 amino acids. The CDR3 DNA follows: TGTGCCAGCAGTTTGACAGGGCCTACTCAGCCCCAGCATTTT. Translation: CASSLTGPTQPQHF.

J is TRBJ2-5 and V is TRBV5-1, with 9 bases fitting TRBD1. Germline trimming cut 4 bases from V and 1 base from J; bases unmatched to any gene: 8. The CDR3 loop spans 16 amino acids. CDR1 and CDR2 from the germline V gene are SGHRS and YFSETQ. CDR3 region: CASSGNRGLVQETQYF. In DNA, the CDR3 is TGCGCCAGCAGCGGGAACAGGGGGCTGGTCCAAGAGACCCAGTACTTC.

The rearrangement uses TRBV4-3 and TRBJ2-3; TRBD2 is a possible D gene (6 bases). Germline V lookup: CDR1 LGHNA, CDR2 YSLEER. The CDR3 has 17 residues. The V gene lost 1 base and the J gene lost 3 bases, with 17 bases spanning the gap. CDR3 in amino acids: CASSQGPLGGQTDTQYF. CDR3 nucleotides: TGCGCCAGCAGCCAAGGTCCCCTGGGGGGTCAAACAGATACGCAGTATTTT.

The CDR3 DNA reads TGTGCCAGCAGCTGGACAGGATCTAATGAAAAACTGTTTTTT. Residues: CASSWTGSNEKLFF. The chain joins TRBV5-6 to TRBJ1-4; 7 positions match TRBD1. Germline CDR1 reads SGHDT; CDR2 reads YYEEEE. The trim removed 3 bases at V and 3 bases at J, leaving 2 bases unmatched. This CDR3 contains 14 residues.

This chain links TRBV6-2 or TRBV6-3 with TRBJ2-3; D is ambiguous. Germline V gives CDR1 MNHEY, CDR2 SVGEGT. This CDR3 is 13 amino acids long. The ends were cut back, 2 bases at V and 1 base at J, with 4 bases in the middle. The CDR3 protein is CASSYTGTDTQYF. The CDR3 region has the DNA TGTGCCAGCAGTTACACAGGCACAGATACGCAGTATTTT.